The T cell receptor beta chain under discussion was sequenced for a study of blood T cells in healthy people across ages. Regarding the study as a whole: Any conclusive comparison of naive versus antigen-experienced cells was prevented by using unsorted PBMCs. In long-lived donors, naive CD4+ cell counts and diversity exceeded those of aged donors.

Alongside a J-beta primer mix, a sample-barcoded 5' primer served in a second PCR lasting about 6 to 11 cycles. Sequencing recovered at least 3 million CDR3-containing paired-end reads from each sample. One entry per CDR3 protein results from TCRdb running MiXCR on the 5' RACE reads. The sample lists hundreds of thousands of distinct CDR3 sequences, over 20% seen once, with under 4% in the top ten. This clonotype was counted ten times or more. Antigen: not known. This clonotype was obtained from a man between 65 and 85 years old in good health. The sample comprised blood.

The CDR3 nucleotides are TGCGCCAGCAGCCAAGAGCGAGACCAGCCCCAGCATTTT. Translated: CASSQERDQPQHF. The gene calls are TRBV4-1 and TRBJ1-5; D is unclear. This CDR3 is built from 13 residues. V lost 0 bases to trimming and J lost 7 bases, with 7 bases between them. CDR1 is MGHRA and CDR2 is YSYEKL in the germline V gene.